The entry below gives a single T cell receptor beta chain sequence along with its context. What it recognizes is unknown. The CDR3 goes on 3 residues after the read ends, and that part is filled in from the germline J gene. The data were taken from a study of T cells in women clearing cervical HPV infection. Across the study: Control women cleared a single incident HPV16 infection within 12 months. With HLA typing for only a few women, HLA confounding remains possible.

General observations from the study: CIN3+ cases had significantly higher TCR repertoire richness than controls, but evenness did not differ. TRBV6-7 abundance was lower in cases than controls (0.11% versus 0.16%).

Generated by immunoSEQ multiplex PCR, the TCRdb table keeps only in-frame clones and is missing some. This table lists tens of thousands of clones. Germline V lookup: CDR1 GTSNPN, CDR2 SVGIG (reference sequence). J was trimmed by 4 bases and V by 5 bases; bases with no gene match: 5. This CDR3 has 13 residues. Sequencing was performed on blood buffy coat. The J gene is TRBJ1-5, the V gene TRBV30; 7 nucleotides match TRBD1. The receptor's source is a woman between 18 and 69 years old with a cervical HPV16 infection that either progressed to CIN3+ or cleared (not recorded which). CDR3 DNA, as far as it was read: TGTGCCTGGGGAGCAGGGGGTAATCAGCCC. Protein product: CAWGAGGNQP. The whole CDR3 is CAWGAGGNQPQHF.